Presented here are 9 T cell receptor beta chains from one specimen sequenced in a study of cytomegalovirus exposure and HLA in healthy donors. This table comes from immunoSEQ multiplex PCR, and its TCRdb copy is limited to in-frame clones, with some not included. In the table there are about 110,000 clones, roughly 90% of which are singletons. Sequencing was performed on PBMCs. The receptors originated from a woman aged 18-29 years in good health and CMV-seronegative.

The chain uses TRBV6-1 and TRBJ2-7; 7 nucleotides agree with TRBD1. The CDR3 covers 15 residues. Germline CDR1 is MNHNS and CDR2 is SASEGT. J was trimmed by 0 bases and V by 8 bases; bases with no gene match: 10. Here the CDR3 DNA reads TGTGCCAGCCCTGTCGGGGACAGAAGCTCCTACGAGCAGTACTTC. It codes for CASPVGDRSSYEQYF.

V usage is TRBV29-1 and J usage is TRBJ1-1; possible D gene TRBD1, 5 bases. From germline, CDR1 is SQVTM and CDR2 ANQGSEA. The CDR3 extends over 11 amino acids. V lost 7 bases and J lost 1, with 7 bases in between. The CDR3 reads CSATENTEAFF. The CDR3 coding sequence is TGCAGCGCGACAGAGAACACTGAAGCTTTCTTT.

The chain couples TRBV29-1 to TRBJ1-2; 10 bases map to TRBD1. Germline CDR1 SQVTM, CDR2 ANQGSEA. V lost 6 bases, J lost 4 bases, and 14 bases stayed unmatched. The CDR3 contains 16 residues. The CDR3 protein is CSVRPQADRGGYGYTF. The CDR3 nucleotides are TGCAGCGTCAGACCTCAGGCGGACAGGGGGGGCTATGGCTACACCTTC.

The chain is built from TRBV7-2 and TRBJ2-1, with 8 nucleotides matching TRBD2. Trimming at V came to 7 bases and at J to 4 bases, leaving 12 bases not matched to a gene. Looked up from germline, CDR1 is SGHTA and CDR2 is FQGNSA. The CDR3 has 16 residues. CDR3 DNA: TGTGCCAGCACCCTGCGGAGCGGGAGCTCTTACAATGAGCAGTTCTTC. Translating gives CASTLRSGSSYNEQFF.

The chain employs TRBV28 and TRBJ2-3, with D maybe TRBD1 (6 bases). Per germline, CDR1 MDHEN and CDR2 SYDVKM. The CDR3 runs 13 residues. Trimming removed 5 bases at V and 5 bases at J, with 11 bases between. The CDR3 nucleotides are TGTGCCAGCAGTGGTACAGGGAAAGATACGCAGTATTTT. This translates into CASSGTGKDTQYF.

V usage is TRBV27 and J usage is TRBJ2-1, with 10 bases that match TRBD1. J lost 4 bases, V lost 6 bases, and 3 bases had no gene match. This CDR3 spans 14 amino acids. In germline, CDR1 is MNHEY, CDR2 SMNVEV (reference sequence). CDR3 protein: CASSWDRGYNEQFF. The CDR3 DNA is TGTGCCAGCAGCTGGGACAGGGGATACAATGAGCAGTTCTTC.

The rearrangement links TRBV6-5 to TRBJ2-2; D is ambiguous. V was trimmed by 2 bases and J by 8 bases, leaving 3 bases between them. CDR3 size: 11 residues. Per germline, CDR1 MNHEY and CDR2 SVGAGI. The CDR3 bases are TGTGCCAGCAGTTACCCAGGGGAGCTGTTTTTT. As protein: CASSYPGELFF.

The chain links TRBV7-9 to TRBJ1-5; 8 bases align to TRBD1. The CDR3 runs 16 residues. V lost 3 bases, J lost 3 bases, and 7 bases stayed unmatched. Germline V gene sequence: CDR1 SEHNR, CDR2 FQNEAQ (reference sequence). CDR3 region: CASSLGQDQTNQPQHF. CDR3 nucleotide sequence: TGTGCCAGCAGCTTGGGACAGGACCAAACCAATCAGCCCCAGCATTTT.

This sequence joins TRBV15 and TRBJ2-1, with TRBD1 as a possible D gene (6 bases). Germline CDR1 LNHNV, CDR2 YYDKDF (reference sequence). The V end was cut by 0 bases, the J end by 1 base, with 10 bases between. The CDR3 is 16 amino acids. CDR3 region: CATSRDPQGSYNEQFF. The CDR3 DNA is TGTGCCACCAGCAGAGATCCTCAGGGGTCCTACAATGAGCAGTTCTTC.